This entry lists 11 T cell receptor beta chains sequenced from one sample in a study of tumor and adjacent non-tumor tissue in lung cancer. This sample's RNA came from whole unsorted tissue. Distant lung tissue was collected more than 3 cm away from the tumor edge. A modified ARM-PCR protocol with three rounds of nested PCR amplified TCRbeta. TCRdb independently ran MiXCR on the multiplex PCR reads; one entry per CDR3 protein. This table holds 100,000 or so distinct CDR3 sequences, 60% to 80% found once. The sample was distant non-tumor lung tissue. These receptors all stem from a man aged 25 to 45 with non-small cell lung cancer.

This clonotype was observed at least ten times. The genes are TRBV11-3 and TRBJ2-5; D not resolved. V shed 2 bases and J shed 3 bases, with 28 bases lying between them. This CDR3 has 20 amino acids. Germline CDR1 and CDR2: SGHNT and YENEEA. CDR3 in amino acids: CASSLFPRLSRAAREETQYF. The CDR3, as DNA: TGTGCCAGCAGCTTATTCCCCAGGCTCAGTCGGGCAGCAAGAGAAGAGACCCAGTACTTC.

A remark on this clonotype: A read error may account for a junction end that differs from germline. The chain carries TRBV4-1 and TRBJ1-2; D remains unclear. The germline V gene has CDR1 MGHRA and CDR2 YSYEKL. The length of the CDR3 is 15 residues. The CDR3 spells CASRQEGSTDFGYTF. The CDR3, as DNA: TGCGCCAGCAGACAAGAAGGCAGTACGGACTTTGGCTACACCTTC.

Turning to this clonotype: A much larger clone differs by one base, so this may be a read error. Since no conserved phenylalanine or tryptophan closes the CDR3, a read error is the likely cause. V and J are TRBV20-1 and TRBJ2-1; D gene uncertain. With 3 bases removed from V and 5 bases from J, the gap between germline ends came to 14 bases. The CDR3 runs 14 residues. The germline V gene encodes CDR1 DFQATT and CDR2 SNEGSKA (reference sequence). The CDR3: CSASTRLGHNEQFS. The CDR3 DNA sequence: TGCAGTGCTAGTACGCGCCTCGGCCACAATGAGCAGTTCTCC.

The V call is TRBV12-3 or TRBV12-4, the J call TRBJ2-7; 8 nucleotides match TRBD2. This CDR3 comprises 14 residues. V shed 8 bases and J 5 bases; nucleotides not matched to a gene: 11. The CDR3 sequence: CASGSDGRGHEQYF. The CDR3 nucleotides are TGTGCCAGCGGCTCCGACGGGAGGGGTCACGAGCAGTACTTC.

On this clonotype: Being one base from a much bigger clone, this may be a read error. V and J are TRBV5-4 and TRBJ2-7; D is undetermined. Trimming cost V 0 bases and J 8 bases, with 18 bases left between them. This CDR3 is built from 15 residues. Per the germline V gene, CDR1 is SGHNT and CDR2 is YYREEE (reference sequence). The CDR3 bases are TGTGCCAGCAGCTTGGGTCTGGCCAGTGCTTTAAAGCAGTACTTC. Translated, it gives CASSLGLASALKQYF.

As concerns this clonotype: No conserved phenylalanine or tryptophan ends this CDR3, so it is likely a read error. It is unclear where the CDR3 begins or ends on the DNA, so no DNA is shown, and the CDR3 is as TCRdb lists it. The chain combines TRBV11-2 with TRBJ2-1; the table's TRBD2 call for D was not verified on the DNA. The CDR3 region is 15 residues in length, termini included. CDR1 is SGHAT and CDR2 is FQNNGV in the germline V gene. Here the CDR3 reads CASSLILAGIDEHFY.

This clonotype has a handful of counts. This may arise from a read error, as a much more abundant clone is one base away. The chain combines TRBV4-2 with TRBJ2-3; no reliable D call. Germline V gene data show CDR1 as LGHNA and CDR2 as YNFKEQ. There are 13 residues in the CDR3. The CDR3 coding sequence is TGTGTCAGCAGCCAAGATCAAAGAGATACGCAGTATTTT. Translating it yields CVSSQDQRDTQYF.

In this sample, this clonotype turned up once. No conserved phenylalanine or tryptophan ends this CDR3, so it is likely a read error. The chain employs TRBV20-1 and TRBJ2-1, with a tentative D call TRBD1 (6 bases). The CDR3 sequence is 15 residues long. Germline V gives CDR1 DFQATT, CDR2 SNEGSKA (reference sequence). The CDR3 protein is CSVRVGTGRNNEQFL. The CDR3 DNA reads as TGCAGTGTTAGAGTGGGAACAGGGCGAAACAATGAGCAGTTCTTG.

Of note for this clonotype: This is likely a read error, given that the CDR3 carries no conserved phenylalanine or tryptophan at its end. V is TRBV6-1 and J is TRBJ2-7; TRBD2 might be the D (6 bases). This CDR3 contains 13 residues. The germline V gene encodes CDR1 MNHNS and CDR2 SASEGT. The CDR3, as DNA: TGTGCCAGCAGTGAACTAGCGAACTACAAGCAGTACTCC. Protein: CASSELANYKQYS.

This clonotype was seen only a few times. The gene calls are TRBV11-2 and TRBJ2-1; 8 nucleotides match TRBD2. CDR3 length: 15 amino acids. V was pared by 11 bases and J by 4 bases, with 13 bases of the junction left unmatched. Germline V lookup: CDR1 SGHAT, CDR2 FQNNGV. The CDR3, as DNA: TGTGCCGTGAGTAATTGGCTAGCGGGTTACAATGAGCAGTTCTTC. It yields the protein CAVSNWLAGYNEQFF.

V usage is TRBV12-3 or TRBV12-4 and J usage is TRBJ1-6; the D gene is possibly TRBD1 (6 bases). The CDR3 is 14 residues long. The V end lost 9 bases, the J end lost 8 bases, and 17 bases lay between the germline ends. The CDR3 spells CARTLQGEDSPLHF. The CDR3 coding sequence is TGTGCCAGGACCTTACAGGGTGAAGATTCACCCCTCCACTTT.